This passage covers 20 T cell receptor beta chains from one sample sequenced in a study of preoperative IRX-2 immunotherapy in early breast cancer. Treatment: preoperative locoregional IRX-2 cytokine immunotherapy. Sequencing was performed with immunoSEQ multiplex PCR; in TCRdb, only in-frame clones are kept and a portion is missing. This table has approximately 38,000 clones, 82% appearing once. The source material was lymph node tissue, sampled after IRX-2 immunotherapy. The receptors stem from a human donor with breast cancer.

The chain employs TRBV6-8 and TRBJ2-5; D gene unclear. The CDR3 extends over 18 amino acids. V was clipped by 0 bases and J by 4 bases, with 21 bases between them. Germline V CDR1 and CDR2: MNHGY, SAAAGT. This CDR3 reads CASSYSSRTNQRRETQYF. As DNA, the CDR3 is TGTGCCAGCAGTTACTCGTCTAGGACCAACCAACGGCGAGAGACCCAGTACTTC.

Details on this clone: The germline gene is not matched at one end of the junction; a read error may be the cause. J is TRBJ1-1 and V is TRBV19, with D tentatively TRBD1 (6 bases). Per germline, CDR1 LNHDA and CDR2 SQIVND (reference sequence). The CDR3 length is 14 residues. Here the CDR3 DNA reads TGTGCCAGTAGTATAGGGGGCAGGGGTACTGAAACTTTCTTT. Encoded protein: CASSIGGRGTETFF. The full variable domain, in which reference TRBV19 and TRBJ1-1 provide the parts outside the CDR3, is DGGITQSPKYLFRKEGQNVTLSCEQNLNHDAMYWYRQDPGQGLRLIYYSQIVNDFQKGDIAEGYSVSREKKESFPLTVTSAQKNPTAFYLCASSIGGRGTETFFGQGTRLTVV.

With respect to this clone: A junction boundary mismatches the germline segment, possibly from a read error. The V call is TRBV2, the J call TRBJ2-2; the match to TRBD1 covers 9 bases. CDR1 and CDR2 (germline): SNHLY, FYNNEI. The CDR3 length is 15 residues. CDR3 loop: CTSSEGGTGSGELFF. CDR3 bases: TGTACCAGCAGTGAAGGGGGGACAGGGTCCGGGGAGCTGTTTTTT.

In its sample, this clone was seen a few times. J is TRBJ2-1 and V is TRBV11-3, with 13 nucleotides matching TRBD2. Germline V gene data show CDR1 as SGHNT and CDR2 as YENEEA. The CDR3 spans 18 residues. Losses at the gene ends were 5 bases for V and 0 bases for J; bases not matched to a gene: 7. This chain's CDR3 is CASSPGTSGVGSYNEQFF. The DNA of the CDR3 is TGTGCCAGCAGCCCGGGGACTAGCGGGGTCGGCTCCTACAATGAGCAGTTCTTC.

The chain joins TRBV6-8 to TRBJ1-1; D is perhaps TRBD1 (6 bases). Germline V gives CDR1 MNHGY, CDR2 SAAAGT. This CDR3 region has 13 residues. Trimming pared 5 bases from V and 10 bases from J, leaving 17 bases between. In DNA form, the CDR3 reads TGTGCCAGCAGTATTAAGAGGGGGGGGCCAGCTTTCTTT. Its protein product is CASSIKRGGPAFF.

This chain links TRBV23-1 with TRBJ1-2, with 7 bases lining up with TRBD1. TRBV23-1 is treated as an ORF (open reading frame) with a function not yet certain. The CDR3 covers 14 residues. The V segment lost 6 bases and the J segment 4 bases; nucleotides outside the gene matches: 8. CDR3 nucleotide sequence: TGCGCCAGCAGCCAAGGGGGCAGTTTCTATGGCTACACCTTC. Its translation is CASSQGGSFYGYTF.

This chain connects TRBV11-3 to TRBJ1-6; D gene unclear. Germline CDR1 and CDR2: SGHNT and YENEEA. This CDR3 comprises 14 residues. Trimming shortened V by 3 bases and J by 8 bases, and 11 bases separated the two germline ends. CDR3 residues: CASSFNNRDSPLHF. The CDR3 nucleotides are TGTGCCAGCAGCTTTAATAATAGGGATTCACCCCTCCACTTT.

V usage is TRBV7-2 and J usage is TRBJ2-5, with 8 bases matching TRBD1. Germline V lookup: CDR1 SGHTA, CDR2 FQGNSA. The ends lost 8 bases at V and 5 bases at J; junction bases unmatched: 7. This CDR3 has 13 residues. CDR3 bases: TGTGCCAGCGGATTTGGACAGGGCGAGACCCAGTACTTC. Protein: CASGFGQGETQYF.

The chain has TRBV25-1 and TRBJ1-1; the D is unclear. The V gene's germline CDR1 is MGHDK and CDR2 SYGVNS. The CDR3 is 14 residues long. Trimming took 3 bases from V and 3 from J, leaving 11 bases between them. This chain's CDR3 is CASSDRGFYTEAFF. Written as DNA, the CDR3 is TGTGCCAGCAGTGATCGCGGATTTTACACTGAAGCTTTCTTT.

V usage is TRBV6-8 and J usage is TRBJ1-2; tentatively, D is TRBD1 (5 bases). V lost 5 bases and J lost 7, with 14 bases in between. The CDR3 extends over 13 amino acids. Germline V CDR1 and CDR2: MNHGY, SAAAGT. The CDR3 protein is CASSDGRGGGYTF. CDR3 nucleotides: TGTGCCAGCAGTGACGGAAGGGGTGGTGGCTACACCTTC.

This chain joins TRBV11-3 and TRBJ1-1; 7 positions agree with TRBD1. CDR3 size: 14 residues. The V gene end was trimmed by 5 bases and the J gene end by 8 bases; junction bases not matched to a gene: 11. Germline V lookup: CDR1 SGHNT, CDR2 YENEEA. CDR3 sequence reads: CASSPTLQGREAFF. CDR3 nucleotides: TGTGCCAGCAGCCCGACGCTACAGGGGAGGGAAGCTTTCTTT.

The chain carries TRBV29-1 and TRBJ1-1; TRBD1 might be the D (6 bases). The germline V and J ends were trimmed by 7 bases and 0 bases, with 18 bases remaining between them. The CDR3 is made up of 15 amino acids. Germline V CDR1 and CDR2: SQVTM, ANQGSEA. CDR3 DNA: TGCAGCGCCGCAAGGGGGGCGGGGGTGAACACTGAAGCTTTCTTT. Translation: CSAARGAGVNTEAFF.

The chain is built from TRBV28 and TRBJ1-5; TRBD1 is a possible D gene (6 bases). V lost 6 bases to trimming and J lost 6 bases, with 15 bases between them. This CDR3 is 14 amino acids long. Germline V CDR1 and CDR2: MDHEN, SYDVKM. CDR3 nucleotide sequence: TGTGCCAGCAGACCCCCGGAAGGGGGTCAGCCCCAGCATTTT. Translating it yields CASRPPEGGQPQHF.

The chain couples TRBV6-8 to TRBJ1-2, with D possibly matching TRBD1 (5 bases). From germline, CDR1 is MNHGY and CDR2 SAAAGT. This CDR3 region has 14 residues. V was trimmed by 4 bases and J by 5 bases, leaving 14 bases between them. The CDR3 here is CASSSVVRQYGYTF. The CDR3, as DNA: TGTGCCAGCAGTTCCGTCGTCCGACAGTATGGCTACACCTTC.

This clone was seen just once. This CDR3 reads CASSPGAGVNEQFF. The DNA of the CDR3 is TGTGCCAGCAGCCCTGGGGCAGGGGTCAATGAGCAGTTCTTC. This chain links TRBV5-4 with TRBJ2-1; a possible D gene is TRBD1 (6 bases). This CDR3 has 14 amino acids. V was pared by 4 bases and J by 6 bases, with 14 bases between. Germline CDR1 and CDR2: SGHNT and YYREEE (reference sequence).

CDR3 in DNA: TGCGCCAGCAGCTCCGGGGGAACTGGTGGAAACACCATATATTTT. Translated: CASSSGGTGGNTIYF. This chain links TRBV5-1 with TRBJ1-3; possible D gene TRBD1, 5 bases. Germline V gene data show CDR1 as SGHRS and CDR2 as YFSETQ. The CDR3 runs to 15 residues. The germline V and J ends were trimmed by 3 bases and 3 bases, with 13 bases remaining between them.

V gene TRBV7-1 combines with J gene TRBJ1-4; no clear D. TRBV7-1 is filed as an ORF, its function uncertain. Trimming removed 6 bases at V and 8 bases at J, with 22 bases between. The CDR3 consists of 16 residues. Here the CDR3 reads CASSSHTRRHREKLFF. CDR3 DNA: TGTGCCAGCAGTTCCCACACGCGCAGGCACCGAGAAAAACTGTTTTTT.

The rearrangement uses TRBV5-1 and TRBJ1-5; no clear D. The V end was cut by 0 bases, the J end by 3 bases, with 10 bases between. Germline V gene sequence: CDR1 SGHRS, CDR2 YFSETQ. There are 15 residues in the CDR3. The chain's CDR3 is CASSLGHQPNQPQHF. For the CDR3, the DNA is TGCGCCAGCAGCTTGGGCCACCAGCCCAATCAGCCCCAGCATTTT.

The chain employs TRBV15 and TRBJ1-5; weak D call: TRBD1 (6 bases). This CDR3 spans 15 amino acids. V dropped 0 bases and J dropped 2 bases, with 8 bases sitting between them. The germline V gene has CDR1 LNHNV and CDR2 YYDKDF (reference sequence). This CDR3 reads CATSRDHRGNQPQHF. The CDR3 DNA follows: TGTGCCACCAGCAGAGATCACAGGGGCAATCAGCCCCAGCATTTT.

The rearrangement links TRBV10-2 to TRBJ2-7; perhaps TRBD2 as D (6 bases). Trimming removed 3 bases from V and 6 bases from J, with 18 bases in between. The CDR3 length is 15 residues. Germline lookup yields CDR1 WSHSY and CDR2 SAAADI. Here the CDR3 DNA reads TGCGCCAGCAGTGACGGACGGGGGATAATGTGCGAGCAGTACTTC. This encodes CASSDGRGIMCEQYF.